The clone carrying this T cell receptor beta chain has a handful of counts. The antigen is not known. This entry is derived from a study of beta chain features in type 1 diabetes. Whole-study results and caveats: Type 1 diabetes patients had moderately but significantly shorter TCRB CDR3s in all four CD4+ subsets.

Germline CDR1 SEHNR, CDR2 FQNEAQ (reference sequence). The junction had 4 bases not matched to a gene; V was cut back by 2 bases and J by 2 bases. The CDR3 has 16 amino acids. Sequencing targeted expressed TCRB transcripts, as all isolated RNA had been reverse transcribed. Clones were read by immunoSEQ multiplex PCR, and TCRdb kept only the in-frame ones, dropping some. This repertoire shows more than 250,000 clones, over 14% found once; its top ten account for less than 0.02%. The sample was naive CD4+ T cells from blood. The chain uses TRBV7-9 and TRBJ2-1; 9 bases fit TRBD1. The sequence was collected from a man between 18 and 29 years old with type 1 diabetes. In DNA, the CDR3 is TGTGCCAGCAGCTTACCGACAGGGGGTGCCTACAATGAGCAGTTCTTC. Its protein product is CASSLPTGGAYNEQFF.